The table lists the clone carrying this T cell receptor beta chain with a few counts. No antigen is known for it. The germline CDR1 and CDR2 sequences are GTSNPN and SVGIG (reference sequence). J was trimmed by 5 bases and V by 0 bases; bases with no gene match: 14. CDR3 length: 17 amino acids. These data come from a study of beta chain features in type 1 diabetes. Study-level points and caveats: The naive, central memory and Treg TCRB repertoires showed an apparent similarity that was greater among patients than among healthy donors. TCRB CDR3s were moderately but significantly shorter in Type 1 diabetes patients in all four CD4+ subsets. For type 1 diabetes patients, VDJ junctions showed fewer insertions and more deletions.

Every bit of the isolated RNA underwent reverse transcription, so sequencing read expressed TCRB transcripts. TCRdb keeps only in-frame clones here, not all; method: immunoSEQ multiplex PCR. The table includes about 99,000 clones, roughly 28% detected once. Blood was collected once per donor into heparin, averaging approximately 110 mL. CD4+ cells of the naive, central memory, regulatory and stem cell-like memory types were sorted via CD45RO/CCR7/CD25/CD127/CD95/CD27. This clonotype was sampled from a woman aged 18-29 years with type 1 diabetes. Sequencing input: central memory CD4+ T cells from blood. This chain joins TRBV30 and TRBJ2-7; 9 bases agree with TRBD2. The CDR3 DNA is TGTGCCTGGAGTGTCGGAACGGGACTAGCTAGTCAAGACGAGCAGTACTTC. Amino acids: CAWSVGTGLASQDEQYF.